The 15 T cell receptor beta chains reported below all come from one sample, sequenced in a study of CD4 T cells in relation to SARS-CoV-2 and coronaviruses. Their antigens are not known. Before the COVID-19 pandemic, during about 2010-2018, CD4+ T cells were taken from unexposed donors. After about 10 days of culture, CD4+ T cells were isolated. Sequencing was performed with immunoSEQ multiplex PCR; in TCRdb, only in-frame clones are kept and a portion is missing. The data contain approximately 20,000 clones, less than 70% of them singletons. Sequenced: CD4+ T cells from PBMCs, cultured in vitro. Receptors were obtained from a human donor in good health.

In its sample, this clone was seen once. The chain employs TRBV6-5 and TRBJ2-7; D gene ambiguous. CDR1 MNHEY and CDR2 SVGAGI come from the germline V gene. Between the trimmed V and J ends, which lost 2 bases and 5 bases, there was a span of 13 bases. CDR3 length: 14 amino acids. The CDR3 spells CASSYGQDRNEQYF. The CDR3 nucleotides read TGTGCCAGCAGTTACGGCCAGGACCGGAACGAGCAGTACTTC.

This chain links TRBV18 with TRBJ1-3; D perhaps matches TRBD1 (5 bases). Per the germline V gene, CDR1 is KGHSH and CDR2 is LQKENI. Trimming removed 6 bases from V and 4 bases from J, with 16 bases in between. The CDR3 runs 15 residues. The CDR3 here is CASSSSGAAGNTIYF. The CDR3 DNA sequence: TGTGCCAGCTCCTCCTCCGGGGCAGCCGGAAACACCATATATTTT.

The V call is TRBV20-1, the J call TRBJ2-1, with 9 bases identical to TRBD1. The ends lost 3 bases at V and 3 bases at J; junction bases unmatched: 15. Looked up from germline, CDR1 is DFQATT and CDR2 is SNEGSKA (reference sequence). This CDR3 is built from 18 residues. This CDR3 reads CSASPQGGAGQGYNEQFF. The CDR3 nucleotides are TGCAGTGCTAGTCCTCAGGGGGGAGCGGGACAGGGCTACAATGAGCAGTTCTTC.

CDR3 loop: CASTPAGGADTQYF. CDR3 sequence (DNA): TGCGCCAGCACCCCAGCGGGGGGGGCAGATACGCAGTATTTT. The chain couples TRBV5-1 to TRBJ2-3, with TRBD2 matching over 10 bases. There are 14 residues in the CDR3. Germline assignment: CDR1 SGHRS and CDR2 YFSETQ. V lost 6 bases, J lost 4 bases, and 5 bases stayed unmatched.

Only a few counts were recorded for this clone. The chain has TRBV11-2 and TRBJ2-5; D is tentatively TRBD1 or TRBD2 (6 bases each). The V and J ends lost 1 base and 5 bases respectively, with 17 bases between them. This CDR3 has 16 amino acids. Germline CDR1 is SGHAT and CDR2 is FQNNGV. The CDR3 loop is CASSLVFGGLSETQYF. CDR3 coding DNA: TGTGCCAGCAGCTTAGTTTTTGGGGGGCTGAGTGAGACCCAGTACTTC. The full variable domain, rest sourced from reference TRBV11-2 and TRBJ2-5, is EAGVAQSPRYKIIEKRQSVAFWCNPISGHATLYWYQQILGQGPKLLIQFQNNGVVDDSQLPKDRFSAERLKGVDSTLKIQPAKLEDSAVYLCASSLVFGGLSETQYFGPGTRLLVL.

The CDR3 sequence is CASSRLAGGEETQYF. DNA for the CDR3: TGTGCCAGCAGCAGACTAGCGGGAGGCGAAGAGACCCAGTACTTC. V gene TRBV4-2 combines with J gene TRBJ2-5; 13 nucleotides align to TRBD2. The germline V gene has CDR1 LGHNA and CDR2 YNFKEQ. The CDR3 has 15 amino acids. J was trimmed by 3 bases and V by 5 bases; bases with no gene match: 3.

The chain employs TRBV5-1 and TRBJ2-5; the match to TRBD1 covers 8 bases. The germline gives CDR1 SGHRS, CDR2 YFSETQ. The CDR3 extends over 13 amino acids. V shed 4 bases and J 3 bases; nucleotides not matched to a gene: 2. The CDR3 here is CASSGDRKETQYF. CDR3 DNA sequence: TGCGCCAGCAGCGGGGACAGGAAAGAGACCCAGTACTTC.

The chain has TRBV7-8 and TRBJ2-5; D is ambiguous. V gave up 5 bases and J gave up 5 bases, with 12 bases separating them. The length of the CDR3 is 13 residues. Germline-derived CDR1 and CDR2 are SGHVS and FQNEAQ. CDR3 region: CASSPLKWETQYF. Written as DNA, the CDR3 is TGTGCCAGCAGCCCCCTTAAGTGGGAGACCCAGTACTTC.

The chain uses TRBV5-6 and TRBJ2-3; weak D call: TRBD1 (6 bases). CDR1 and CDR2 (germline): SGHDT, YYEEEE. Trimming shortened V by 6 bases and J by 0 bases, and 17 bases separated the two germline ends. The CDR3 runs to 16 residues. The CDR3 DNA sequence: TGTGCCAGCATCGATTCCGGGACATTCAGCACAGATACGCAGTATTTT. This sequence encodes CASIDSGTFSTDTQYF.

This chain links TRBV6-5 with TRBJ1-1; 7 bases fit TRBD1. This CDR3 has 13 amino acids. Trimming removed 7 bases from V and 5 bases from J; junction bases left unmatched: 7. CDR1 and CDR2 (germline): MNHEY, SVGAGI. CDR3 loop: CASTVAGGTEAFF. The CDR3 DNA reads TGTGCCAGCACGGTTGCAGGGGGGACTGAAGCTTTCTTT.

The rearrangement uses TRBV30 and TRBJ2-7, with D possibly being TRBD2 (6 bases). CDR1 is GTSNPN and CDR2 is SVGIG in the germline V gene (reference sequence). Trimming left V 6 bases short and J 5 bases short, with 20 bases between. The length of the CDR3 is 14 residues. The CDR3 region is CACPRQGGGNEQYF. CDR3 nucleotide sequence: TGTGCCTGCCCCAGGCAGGGCGGCGGGAACGAGCAGTACTTC.

The chain uses TRBV5-5 and TRBJ2-2, with TRBD2 as a possible D gene (6 bases). CDR1 SGHKS and CDR2 YYEKEE come from the germline V gene (reference sequence). The CDR3 runs 16 residues. The V gene lost 0 bases and the J gene lost 3 bases, with 12 bases spanning the gap. CDR3 in amino acids: CASSLGVAADTGELFF. Written as DNA, the CDR3 is TGTGCCAGCAGCTTGGGGGTAGCGGCCGACACCGGGGAGCTGTTTTTT.

A few counts support this clone. V is TRBV6-1 and J is TRBJ2-2; TRBD1 matches at 8 bases. V gave up 4 bases and J gave up 2 bases; unmatched junction bases: 9. In germline, CDR1 is MNHNS, CDR2 SASEGT. The CDR3 covers 17 residues. The CDR3: CASSGRTGSINTGELFF. The CDR3 DNA follows: TGTGCCAGCAGTGGGAGGACAGGGTCGATCAACACCGGGGAGCTGTTTTTT.

This clone was picked up a small number of times. The CDR3 DNA reads as TGTGCCATCAGTGCTGAGGCGCGGGGGGTCTACGAGCAGTACTTC. This codes for CAISAEARGVYEQYF. The chain is built from TRBV10-3 and TRBJ2-7; 8 bases agree with TRBD2. This CDR3 spans 15 amino acids. CDR1 ENHRY and CDR2 SYGVKD come from the germline V gene. V gave up 4 bases and J gave up 3 bases; unmatched junction bases: 8.

The gene calls are TRBV27 and TRBJ2-5, with D perhaps TRBD2 (6 bases). Trimming removed 5 bases from V and 9 bases from J, with 19 bases in between. The CDR3 extends over 14 amino acids. Germline values: CDR1 MNHEY, CDR2 SMNVEV (reference sequence). The CDR3 nucleotides are TGTGCCAGCAGTCCGATAGCGGTCCGGGGGTCCCAGTACTTC. This codes for CASSPIAVRGSQYF.